This is a list of T cell receptor beta chains from one sample in a study of shared clonotypes between healthy human individuals. Clones were read by immunoSEQ multiplex PCR, and TCRdb kept only the in-frame ones, dropping some. The sample consists of about 2.3 million clones, 80% to 95% of them appearing once. The material sequenced was naive CD4+ T cells from PBMCs. Source of these receptors: a man in his late teens or twenties in good health. Some clones in this sample may be carry-over from other donors' samples. Each CDR3 is given with its conserved first and last residue. The order of the fields is V gene, clone size, J gene, D gene, CDR3 protein, CDR3 DNA. A D gene is named only where the DNA matches it firmly. Clone size is not always given. Where it is, it says once, few, many or a class for expanded clones.

V: TRBV29-1; size: -; J: TRBJ1-1; D: -; CDR3: CSASGGTNTEAFF; DNA: TGCAGCGCGTCCGGTGGAACGAACACTGAAGCTTTCTTT
V: TRBV12-5; size: -; J: TRBJ2-1; D: TRBD2; CDR3: CASGFRLAGANEQFF; DNA: TGTGCTAGTGGTTTCAGACTAGCGGGAGCCAATGAGCAGTTCTTC
V: TRBV5-1; size: -; J: TRBJ1-1; D: -; CDR3: CASSPGGSTEAFF; DNA: TGCGCCAGCAGCCCGGGGGGGAGCACTGAAGCTTTCTTT
V: TRBV6-5; size: -; J: TRBJ1-2; D: TRBD1; CDR3: CASSYSWTGPNYGYTF; DNA: TGTGCCAGCAGTTACTCTTGGACAGGGCCGAACTATGGCTACACCTTC
V: TRBV28; size: few; J: TRBJ2-7; D: -; CDR3: CASSFRAYEQYF; DNA: TGTGCCAGCAGTTTCAGGGCCTACGAGCAGTACTTC
V: TRBV19; size: once; J: TRBJ1-1; D: -; CDR3: CASSIKYSGRNTEAFF; DNA: TGTGCCAGTAGTATAAAGTATTCGGGCAGGAACACTGAAGCTTTCTTT
V: TRBV5-1; size: once; J: TRBJ2-2; D: TRBD2; CDR3: CASSSWTSGSFTGELFF; DNA: TGCGCCAGCAGCTCTTGGACTAGCGGGTCCTTCACCGGGGAGCTGTTTTTT
V: TRBV10-3; size: -; J: TRBJ2-7; D: TRBD1; CDR3: CAISDTAHRGFYEQYF; DNA: TGTGCCATCAGTGATACCGCCCACAGGGGTTTCTACGAGCAGTACTTC
V: TRBV13; size: -; J: TRBJ2-3; D: TRBD2; CDR3: CASSGRASTDTQYF; DNA: TGTGCCAGCAGCGGGAGGGCTAGCACAGATACGCAGTATTTT
V: TRBV9; size: few; J: TRBJ2-7; D: -; CDR3: CASSVAGGSTYEQYF; DNA: TGTGCCAGCAGCGTAGCCGGCGGCAGTACCTACGAGCAGTACTTC
V: TRBV11-1; size: -; J: TRBJ2-7; D: TRBD2; CDR3: CASRQRGSGGQKQYF; DNA: TGTGCCAGCAGACAAAGAGGGAGCGGGGGGCAAAAGCAGTACTTC
V: TRBV7-3; size: -; J: TRBJ2-7; D: TRBD1; CDR3: CASSFGTGGEQYF; DNA: TGTGCCAGCAGCTTCGGGACAGGTGGAGAGCAGTACTTC
V: TRBV5-4; size: -; J: TRBJ2-2; D: -; CDR3: CASSPLGTGELFF; DNA: TGTGCCAGCAGCCCCCTGGGCACCGGGGAGCTGTTTTTT
V: TRBV6-5; size: once; J: TRBJ2-7; D: TRBD2; CDR3: CASSFQRGYEQYF; DNA: TGTGCCAGCAGTTTTCAGCGGGGGTACGAGCAGTACTTC
V: TRBV5-1; size: -; J: TRBJ1-1; D: -; CDR3: CASSLEGRNTEAFF; DNA: TGCGCCAGCAGCTTGGAAGGCAGGAACACTGAAGCTTTCTTT
V: TRBV4-1; size: -; J: TRBJ1-1; D: -; CDR3: CASSQESAGTLKTFF; DNA: TGCGCCAGCAGCCAAGAGTCCGCCGGGACATTGAAAACTTTCTTT
V: TRBV28; size: -; J: TRBJ1-3; D: -; CDR3: CASSLSQGLSGNTIYF; DNA: TGTGCCAGCAGTTTGAGTCAGGGACTCTCTGGAAACACCATATATTTT
V: TRBV30; size: -; J: TRBJ2-1; D: -; CDR3: CAWTNPAGSSYNEQFF; DNA: TGTGCCTGGACCAATCCAGCTGGATCCTCCTACAATGAGCAGTTCTTC